This TCR beta chain was obtained from a study of shared clonotypes between healthy human individuals. Remarks on this clone: With a much larger clone just one base away, this may be a read error. In the same sample, other DNA sequences code for this CDR3.

V was cut by 7 bases and J by 8 bases, with 20 bases left in between. Germline lookup yields CDR1 LNHDA and CDR2 SQIVND (reference sequence). The CDR3 covers 14 residues. The data were produced by immunoSEQ multiplex PCR, yet TCRdb's version contains in-frame clones alone and is incomplete. The repertoire consists of 450,000 to 500,000 clones, with approximately 78% occurring once and the leading ten covering about 12%. The sample consisted of PBMCs. This sequence originates from a woman between 35 and 50 years old in good health. Some clones in this sample may be carry-over from other donors' samples. This chain joins TRBV19 and TRBJ1-2, with D possibly being TRBD1 (6 bases). CDR3 sequence (DNA): TGTGCCAGTACCGCCCGAGGGGGGGATGGAGGCTACACCTTC. It translates to CASTARGGDGGYTF. The variable domain in full, with the rest retrieved from reference TRBV19 and TRBJ1-2, is DGGITQSPKYLFRKEGQNVTLSCEQNLNHDAMYWYRQDPGQGLRLIYYSQIVNDFQKGDIAEGYSVSREKKESFPLTVTSAQKNPTAFYLCASTARGGDGGYTFGSGTRLTVV.